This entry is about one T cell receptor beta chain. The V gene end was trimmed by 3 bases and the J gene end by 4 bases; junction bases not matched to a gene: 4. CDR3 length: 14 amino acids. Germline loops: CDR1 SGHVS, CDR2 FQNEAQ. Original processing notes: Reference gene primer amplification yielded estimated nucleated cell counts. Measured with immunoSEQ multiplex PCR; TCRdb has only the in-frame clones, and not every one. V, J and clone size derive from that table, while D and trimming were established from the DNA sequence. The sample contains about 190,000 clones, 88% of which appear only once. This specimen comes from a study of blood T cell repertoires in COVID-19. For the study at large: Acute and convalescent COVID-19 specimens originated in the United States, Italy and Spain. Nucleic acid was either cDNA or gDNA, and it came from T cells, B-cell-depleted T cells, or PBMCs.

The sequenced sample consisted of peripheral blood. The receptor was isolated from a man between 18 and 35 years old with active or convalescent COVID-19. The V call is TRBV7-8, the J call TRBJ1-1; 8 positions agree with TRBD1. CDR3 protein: CASSLVTGVTEAFF. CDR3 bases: TGTGCCAGCAGCTTGGTGACAGGGGTCACTGAAGCTTTCTTT.